The 17 T cell receptor beta chains given below trace back to one sample, sequenced in a study of T cells in Graves' hyperthyroidism and ophthalmopathy. Template material for amplifying TCR beta CDR3 regions consisted of RNA transcripts. A set of HTBI primers served as the primers for a first-round RT-PCR of the TCR CDR3. TCRdb processed the multiplex PCR reads anew with MiXCR; each CDR3 protein has one entry. The sample has some 510,000 distinct CDR3 sequences, under 25% seen once; the top ten hold about 25%. Sequenced material: blood. All receptors come from a man between 18 and 35 years old with Graves' hyperthyroidism.

This clonotype was seen many times. This rearrangement joins TRBV5-5 to TRBJ2-5, with D possibly being TRBD1 or TRBD2 (5 bases each). CDR1 SGHKS and CDR2 YYEKEE come from the germline V gene (reference sequence). This CDR3 region has 16 residues. Trimming shortened V by 3 bases and J by 1 base, and 16 bases separated the two germline ends. The CDR3 coding sequence is TGTGCCAGCAGCTCAGCCGTCCGGGACGGCCAAGAGACCCAGTACTTC. Translating it yields CASSSAVRDGQETQYF.

In this sample, this clonotype turned up a few times. This chain joins TRBV6-1 and TRBJ1-2; 8 bases align to TRBD1. This CDR3 comprises 14 residues. Germline V lookup: CDR1 MNHNS, CDR2 SASEGT. V lost 2 bases and J lost 5; bases outside the gene matches: 4. The CDR3 nucleotides read TGTGCCAGCAGTGAACAGGGGGCCTGGTATGGCTACACCTTC. Translation: CASSEQGAWYGYTF.

The rearrangement uses TRBV12-3 or TRBV12-4 and TRBJ2-7; TRBD1 aligns across 7 bases. This CDR3 has 11 residues. The V and J ends lost 7 bases and 6 bases, in that order; junction bases with no gene match: 3. CDR3 region: CASKHRGEQYF. Written as DNA, the CDR3 is TGTGCCAGCAAGCACAGGGGCGAGCAGTACTTC.

This clonotype was detected many times. The rearrangement joins TRBV29-1 to TRBJ1-1, with unresolved D. Germline V CDR1 and CDR2: SQVTM, ANQGSEA. V dropped 7 bases and J dropped 6 bases, with 15 bases sitting between them. The CDR3 spans 12 residues. CDR3 in amino acids: CSACTHTPEAFF. The CDR3, as DNA: TGCAGCGCTTGCACCCACACACCTGAAGCTTTCTTT. The full variable domain, in which reference TRBV29-1 and TRBJ1-1 provide the parts outside the CDR3, is SAVISQKPSRDICQRGTSLTIQCQVDSQVTMMFWYRQQPGQSLTLIATANQGSEATYESGFVIDKFPISRPNLTFSTLTVSNMSPEDSSIYLCSACTHTPEAFFGQGTRLTVV.

This clonotype was found a few times. The CDR3 region has the DNA TGCAGCGTTGAGGGCAATCTGGATGGCTACACCTTC. Protein sequence: CSVEGNLDGYTF. J is TRBJ1-2 and V is TRBV29-1; D is uncertain. This CDR3 has 12 amino acids. The germline V gene has CDR1 SQVTM and CDR2 ANQGSEA. V lost 3 bases, J lost 6 bases, and 11 bases lay in between.

The V gene is TRBV7-6, the J gene TRBJ2-7, with 8 bases matching TRBD1. Germline CDR1 SGHVS, CDR2 FNYEAQ. The CDR3 extends over 15 amino acids. Trimming took 6 bases from V and 1 from J; bases not matched to a gene: 8. CDR3 in DNA: TGTGCCAGCAGTCCCTCCGGACAGGGATCCTACGAGCAGTACTTC. It codes for CASSPSGQGSYEQYF. Based on the CDR3 plus reference TRBV7-6 and TRBJ2-7, the full variable domain is GAGVSQSPRYKVTKRGQDVALRCDPISGHVSLYWYRQALGQGPEFLTYFNYEAQQDKSGLPNDRFSAERPEGSISTLTIQRTEQRDSAMYRCASSPSGQGSYEQYFGPGTRLTVT.

The genes are TRBV6-4 and TRBJ2-5; D remains ambiguous. With 8 bases removed from V and 2 bases from J, the gap between germline ends came to 9 bases. The length of the CDR3 is 12 residues. The germline V gene encodes CDR1 MRHNA and CDR2 SNTAGT. CDR3 sequence (DNA): TGTGCCAGCCATCGACCGCAAGAGACCCAGTACTTC. Translating it yields CASHRPQETQYF.

This clonotype has a count of ten or more. The DNA of the CDR3 is TGCAGTGCTCGCCCCATGAGCGGCCAGGAGACCCAGTACTTC. It translates to CSARPMSGQETQYF. The chain employs TRBV20-1 and TRBJ2-5; TRBD2 is a possible D gene (5 bases). Deletions cut 5 bases from V and 5 bases from J, with 18 bases between. The V gene's germline CDR1 is DFQATT and CDR2 SNEGSKA (reference sequence). The CDR3 contains 14 residues.

This clonotype was observed a handful of times. This rearrangement joins TRBV6-1 to TRBJ1-2; D ambiguous. The CDR3 extends over 15 amino acids. Germline V lookup: CDR1 MNHNS, CDR2 SASEGT. The V end was cut by 0 bases, the J end by 1 base, with 9 bases between. CDR3 in amino acids: CASSEAGLYNYGYTF. DNA for the CDR3: TGTGCCAGCAGTGAAGCGGGGTTGTATAACTATGGCTACACCTTC.

This clonotype was observed a few times. The J gene is TRBJ2-5, the V gene TRBV6-1, with 9 bases fitting TRBD1. In germline, CDR1 is MNHNS, CDR2 SASEGT. V lost 8 bases to trimming and J lost 5 bases; unmatched junction nucleotides: 9. The CDR3 runs to 14 residues. CDR3 protein: CASSRDRVAETQYF. In nucleotides, the CDR3 is TGTGCCAGCTCTAGGGACAGGGTGGCGGAGACCCAGTACTTC.

This clonotype was seen at least ten times. The genes are TRBV19 and TRBJ1-5; D gene unclear. This CDR3 is 13 amino acids long. Germline assignment: CDR1 LNHDA and CDR2 SQIVND (reference sequence). V was cut by 6 bases and J by 6 bases, with 12 bases left in between. As DNA, the CDR3 is TGTGCCAGTAGCCCCTTGGACGCTCAGCCCCAGCATTTT. As protein: CASSPLDAQPQHF.

The rearrangement uses TRBV6-1 and TRBJ1-3; 7 bases line up with TRBD1. After removal of 8 bases from V and 4 bases from J, the junction contained 11 bases not matched to a gene. The germline V gene has CDR1 MNHNS and CDR2 SASEGT. The CDR3 extends over 15 amino acids. The CDR3 spells CASDSEQGRGNTIYF. CDR3 sequence (DNA): TGTGCCAGCGACTCTGAACAGGGGCGAGGAAACACCATATATTTT.

This clonotype was seen many times. The V call is TRBV12-3 or TRBV12-4, the J call TRBJ2-5; D is ambiguous. The CDR3 length is 12 residues. The V gene lost 6 bases and the J gene lost 8 bases, with 13 bases spanning the gap. Here the CDR3 reads CASRLSKVTQYF. The CDR3 nucleotides are TGTGCCAGCAGACTATCGAAAGTCACCCAGTACTTC.

The chain recombines TRBV7-8 with TRBJ2-7; 13 bases fit TRBD2. V shed 4 bases and J 7 bases; nucleotides not matched to a gene: 7. CDR3 length equals 15 residues. CDR1 is SGHVS and CDR2 is FQNEAQ in the germline V gene. The CDR3 sequence: CASSSYRLAGGEQYF. The CDR3 DNA sequence: TGTGCCAGCAGCTCTTATCGACTAGCGGGAGGTGAGCAGTACTTC.

V usage is TRBV5-1 and J usage is TRBJ2-2; 10 bases are shared with TRBD2. The CDR3 is made up of 15 amino acids. The junction had 4 bases not matched to a gene; V was cut back by 5 bases and J by 3 bases. CDR1 SGHRS and CDR2 YFSETQ come from the germline V gene. CDR3 loop: CASRTGLADTGELFF. In DNA, the CDR3 is TGCGCCAGCAGAACCGGACTAGCGGACACCGGGGAGCTGTTTTTT.

The chain recombines TRBV24-1 with TRBJ1-5; 9 bases are shared with TRBD1. The germline V gene encodes CDR1 KGHDR and CDR2 SFDVKD. This CDR3 contains 15 residues. V shed 2 bases, J shed 4 bases, and the junction held 2 bases outside the gene matches. The CDR3 loop reads CATSDSTGGNQPQHF. DNA for the CDR3: TGTGCCACCAGTGATTCGACAGGGGGTAATCAGCCCCAGCATTTT.

This clonotype was seen ten or more times. This chain uses TRBV24-1 with TRBJ2-2; no reliable D call. This CDR3 contains 11 residues. Trimming took off 6 bases at V and 5 bases at J, with 3 bases between the two ends. CDR1 is KGHDR, CDR2 SFDVKD, per germline. CDR3 in amino acids: CATSKTGELFF. The CDR3 DNA reads as TGTGCCACCAGTAAAACCGGGGAGCTGTTTTTT.